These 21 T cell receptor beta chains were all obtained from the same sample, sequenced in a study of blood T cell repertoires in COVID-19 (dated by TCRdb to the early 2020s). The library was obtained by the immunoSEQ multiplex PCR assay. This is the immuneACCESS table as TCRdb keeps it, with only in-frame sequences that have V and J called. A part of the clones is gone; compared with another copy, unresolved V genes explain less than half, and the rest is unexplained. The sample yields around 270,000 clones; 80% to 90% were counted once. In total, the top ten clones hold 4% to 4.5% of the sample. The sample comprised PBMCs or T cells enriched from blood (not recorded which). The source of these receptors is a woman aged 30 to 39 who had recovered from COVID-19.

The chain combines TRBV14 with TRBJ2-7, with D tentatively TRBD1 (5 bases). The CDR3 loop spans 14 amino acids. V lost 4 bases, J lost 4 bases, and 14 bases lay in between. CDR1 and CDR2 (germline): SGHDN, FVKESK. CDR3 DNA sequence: TGTGCCAGCAGCCCCAGCCGACAGCATTACGAGCAGTACTTC. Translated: CASSPSRQHYEQYF.

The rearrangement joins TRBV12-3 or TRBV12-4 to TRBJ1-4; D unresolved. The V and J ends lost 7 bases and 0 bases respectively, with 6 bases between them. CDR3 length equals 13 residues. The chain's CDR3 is CASKATTNEKLFF. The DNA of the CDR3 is TGTGCCAGCAAAGCCACAACTAATGAAAAACTGTTTTTT.

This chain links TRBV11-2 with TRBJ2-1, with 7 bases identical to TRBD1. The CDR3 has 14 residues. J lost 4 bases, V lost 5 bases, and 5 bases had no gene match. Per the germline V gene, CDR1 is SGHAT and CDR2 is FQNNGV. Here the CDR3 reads CASSLQTGYNEQFF. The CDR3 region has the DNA TGTGCCAGCAGCCTACAGACAGGGTACAATGAGCAGTTCTTC.

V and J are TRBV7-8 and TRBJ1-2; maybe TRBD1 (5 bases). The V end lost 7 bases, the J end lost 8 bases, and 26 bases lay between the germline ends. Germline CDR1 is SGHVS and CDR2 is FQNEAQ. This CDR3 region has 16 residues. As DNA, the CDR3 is TGTGCCAGCACTGTGGGGGGAGGGCTCCTCCTCGACGGCTACACCTTC. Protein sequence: CASTVGGGLLLDGYTF.

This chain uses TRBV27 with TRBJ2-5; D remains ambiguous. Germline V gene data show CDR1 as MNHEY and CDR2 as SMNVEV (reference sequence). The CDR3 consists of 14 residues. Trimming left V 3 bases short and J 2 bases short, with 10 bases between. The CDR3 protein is CASSLFFGQETQYF. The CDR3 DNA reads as TGTGCCAGCAGTTTGTTCTTCGGGCAAGAGACCCAGTACTTC.

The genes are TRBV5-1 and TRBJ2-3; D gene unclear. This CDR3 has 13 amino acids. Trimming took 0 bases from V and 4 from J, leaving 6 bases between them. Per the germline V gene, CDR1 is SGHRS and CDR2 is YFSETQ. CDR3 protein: CASSLGGPDTQYF. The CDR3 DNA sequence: TGCGCCAGCAGCTTGGGAGGTCCAGATACGCAGTATTTT.

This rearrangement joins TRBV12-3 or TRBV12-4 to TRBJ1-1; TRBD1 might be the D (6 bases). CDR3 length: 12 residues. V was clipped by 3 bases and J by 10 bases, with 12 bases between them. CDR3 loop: CASSLAGVVAFF. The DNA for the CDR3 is TGTGCCAGCAGTTTGGCAGGGGTAGTAGCTTTCTTT.

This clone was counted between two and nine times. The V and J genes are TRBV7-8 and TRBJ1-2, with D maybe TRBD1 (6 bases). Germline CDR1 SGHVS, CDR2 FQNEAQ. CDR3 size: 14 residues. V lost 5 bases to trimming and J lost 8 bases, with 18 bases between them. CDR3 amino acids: CASSPRQAVEGYTF. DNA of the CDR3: TGTGCCAGCAGCCCCCGACAGGCCGTGGAAGGCTACACCTTC.

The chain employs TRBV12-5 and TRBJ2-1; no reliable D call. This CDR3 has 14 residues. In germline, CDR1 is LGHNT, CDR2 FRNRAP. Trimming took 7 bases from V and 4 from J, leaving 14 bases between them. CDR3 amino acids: CASAPTDGYNEQFF. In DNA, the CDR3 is TGTGCTAGTGCCCCCACAGATGGGTACAATGAGCAGTTCTTC.

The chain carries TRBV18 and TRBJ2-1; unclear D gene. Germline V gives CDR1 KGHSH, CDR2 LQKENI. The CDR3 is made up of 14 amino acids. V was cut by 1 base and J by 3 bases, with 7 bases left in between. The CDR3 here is CASSPQNGYNEQFF. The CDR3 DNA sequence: TGTGCCAGCTCACCACAGAACGGCTACAATGAGCAGTTCTTC.

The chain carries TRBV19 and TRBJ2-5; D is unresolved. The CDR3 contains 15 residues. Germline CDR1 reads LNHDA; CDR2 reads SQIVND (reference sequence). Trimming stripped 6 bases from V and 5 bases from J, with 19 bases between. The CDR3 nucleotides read TGTGCCAGTAGGCCCGTTGGCCAGGTTAGGGAGACCCAGTACTTC. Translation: CASRPVGQVRETQYF. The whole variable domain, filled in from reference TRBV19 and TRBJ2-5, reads DGGITQSPKYLFRKEGQNVTLSCEQNLNHDAMYWYRQDPGQGLRLIYYSQIVNDFQKGDIAEGYSVSREKKESFPLTVTSAQKNPTAFYLCASRPVGQVRETQYFGPGTRLLVL.

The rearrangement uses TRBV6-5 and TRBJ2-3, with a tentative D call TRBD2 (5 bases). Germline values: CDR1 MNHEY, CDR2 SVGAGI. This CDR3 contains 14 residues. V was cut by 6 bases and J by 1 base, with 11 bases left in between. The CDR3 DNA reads TGTGCCAGCAGCAGGACTGAACGCACAGATACGCAGTATTTT. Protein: CASSRTERTDTQYF.

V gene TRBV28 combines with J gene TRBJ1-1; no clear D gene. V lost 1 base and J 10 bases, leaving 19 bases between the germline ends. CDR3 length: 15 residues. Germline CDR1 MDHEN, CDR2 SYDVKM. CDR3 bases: TGTGCCAGCAGTTTATATCCGGGCCTCCCTGAGGGAGCTTTCTTT. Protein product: CASSLYPGLPEGAFF.

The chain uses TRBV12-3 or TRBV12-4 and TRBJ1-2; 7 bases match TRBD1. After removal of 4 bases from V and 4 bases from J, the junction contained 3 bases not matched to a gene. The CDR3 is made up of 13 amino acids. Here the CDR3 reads CASSSAGGYGYTF. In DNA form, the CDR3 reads TGTGCCAGCAGTTCCGCAGGGGGCTATGGCTACACCTTC.

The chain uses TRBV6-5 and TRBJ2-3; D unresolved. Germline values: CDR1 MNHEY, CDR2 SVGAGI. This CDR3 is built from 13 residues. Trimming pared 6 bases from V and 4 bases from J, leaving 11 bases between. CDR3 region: CASSPPGADTQYF. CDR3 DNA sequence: TGTGCCAGCAGCCCCCCGGGTGCAGATACGCAGTATTTT.

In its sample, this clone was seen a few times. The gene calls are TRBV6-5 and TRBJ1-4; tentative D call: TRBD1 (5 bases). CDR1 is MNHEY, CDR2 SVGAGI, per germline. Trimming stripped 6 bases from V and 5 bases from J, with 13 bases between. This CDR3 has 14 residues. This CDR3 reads CASRKTAGNEKLFF. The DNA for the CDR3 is TGTGCCAGCAGGAAGACAGCGGGGAATGAAAAACTGTTTTTT.

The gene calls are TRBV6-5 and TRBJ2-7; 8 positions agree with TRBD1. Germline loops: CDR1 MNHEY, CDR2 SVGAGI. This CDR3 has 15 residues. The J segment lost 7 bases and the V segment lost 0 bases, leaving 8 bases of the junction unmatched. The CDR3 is CASSYSWTGRKEQYF. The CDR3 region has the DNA TGTGCCAGCAGTTACTCCTGGACAGGGCGAAAGGAGCAGTACTTC.

CDR3 sequence: CASSSTGAEAFF. The CDR3, as DNA: TGTGCCAGCAGCTCAACAGGGGCTGAAGCTTTCTTT. The chain employs TRBV7-9 and TRBJ1-1; 7 bases match TRBD1. This CDR3 spans 12 amino acids. Germline CDR1 is SEHNR and CDR2 is FQNEAQ (reference sequence). V shed 4 bases and J 6 bases; nucleotides not matched to a gene: 2. The full variable domain, rest sourced from reference TRBV7-9 and TRBJ1-1, is DTGVSQNPRHKITKRGQNVTFRCDPISEHNRLYWYRQTLGQGPEFLTYFQNEAQLEKSRLLSDRFSAERPKGSFSTLEIQRTEQGDSAMYLCASSSTGAEAFFGQGTRLTVV.

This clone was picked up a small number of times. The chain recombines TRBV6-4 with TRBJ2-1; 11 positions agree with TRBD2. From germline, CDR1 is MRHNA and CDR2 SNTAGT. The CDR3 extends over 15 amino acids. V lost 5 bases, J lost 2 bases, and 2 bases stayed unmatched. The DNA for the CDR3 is TGTGCCAGCAGTTTGACTAGCGGGACCTACAATGAGCAGTTCTTC. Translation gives CASSLTSGTYNEQFF.

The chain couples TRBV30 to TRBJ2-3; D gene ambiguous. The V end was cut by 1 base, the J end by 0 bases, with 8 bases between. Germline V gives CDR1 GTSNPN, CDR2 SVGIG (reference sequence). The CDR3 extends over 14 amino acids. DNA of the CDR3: TGTGCCTGGAGTGGAGTCTCTAGCACAGATACGCAGTATTTT. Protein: CAWSGVSSTDTQYF.

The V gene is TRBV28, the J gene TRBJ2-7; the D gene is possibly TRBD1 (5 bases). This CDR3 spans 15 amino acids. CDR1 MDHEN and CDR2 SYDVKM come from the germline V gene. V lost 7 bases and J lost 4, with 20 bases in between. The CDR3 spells CASKHRLLQGYEQYF. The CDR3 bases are TGTGCCAGCAAGCACCGACTCCTCCAGGGTTACGAGCAGTACTTC. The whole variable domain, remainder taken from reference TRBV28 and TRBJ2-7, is DVKVTQSSRYLVKRTGEKVFLECVQDMDHENMFWYRQDPGLGLRLIYFSYDVKMKEKGDIPEGYSVSREKKERFSLILESASTNQTSMYLCASKHRLLQGYEQYFGPGTRLTVT.